The 23 T cell receptor beta chains listed next were all sequenced from one sample in a study of a mutant IDH1 vaccine in newly diagnosed glioma. Time point defined: baseline, week 1 (first vaccination visit). Treatment reported: pre-vaccination baseline after standard-of-care therapy. Only in-frame clones appear in the TCRdb table, and some are missing; sequencing was by immunoSEQ multiplex PCR. Here the sample spans 50,000 to 65,000 clones, about four fifths being singletons. Sequencing used PBMCs, obtained from a glioma patient treated with radiotherapy, temozolomide or both. These receptors all come from a young man with glioma.

The rearrangement links TRBV14 to TRBJ1-6; unclear D gene. The CDR3 has 12 residues. From germline, CDR1 is SGHDN and CDR2 FVKESK. V gave up 3 bases and J gave up 17 bases, with 14 bases separating them. CDR3 nucleotides: TGTGCCAGCAGCCATACGGCCACCAAGATCCACTTT. It translates to CASSHTATKIHF.

The genes are TRBV6-1 and TRBJ2-7, with unresolved D. Germline lookup yields CDR1 MNHNS and CDR2 SASEGT. The germline V and J ends were trimmed by 8 bases and 2 bases, with 16 bases remaining between them. The CDR3 consists of 14 residues. CDR3 residues: CASRMIRTAYEQYF. The CDR3 region has the DNA TGTGCCAGCCGCATGATTCGGACGGCCTACGAGCAGTACTTC.

V and J are TRBV18 and TRBJ1-5; 7 bases fit TRBD1. From germline, CDR1 is KGHSH and CDR2 LQKENI. V dropped 2 bases and J dropped 7; count of bases not matched to a gene: 5. The CDR3 has 14 amino acids. CDR3 bases: TGTGCCAGCTCACCAGACAGGGTTAAACAGCCCCAGCATTTT. Protein sequence: CASSPDRVKQPQHF.

The chain is built from TRBV4-2 and TRBJ1-4, with 7 bases identical to TRBD1. This CDR3 has 20 amino acids. V trimming: 0 bases; J trimming: 0 bases; junction bases outside the gene matches: 13. Germline V lookup: CDR1 LGHNA, CDR2 YNFKEQ. The CDR3 spells CASSQDQAGTAITTNEKLFF. Here the CDR3 DNA reads TGTGCCAGCAGCCAAGATCAAGCCGGGACAGCTATAACAACTAATGAAAAACTGTTTTTT.

V usage is TRBV30 and J usage is TRBJ1-6; D is undetermined. V dropped 2 bases and J dropped 8 bases, with 7 bases sitting between them. Germline lookup yields CDR1 GTSNPN and CDR2 SVGIG (reference sequence). The CDR3 length is 12 residues. The CDR3 reads CAWSPSDSPLHF. CDR3 DNA sequence: TGTGCCTGGAGTCCGAGTGATTCACCCCTCCACTTT. Combining the CDR3 with reference TRBV30 and TRBJ1-6 gives the whole variable domain SQTIHQWPATLVQPVGSPLSLECTVEGTSNPNLYWYRQAAGRGLQLLFYSVGIGQISSEVPQNLSASRPQDRQFILSSKKLLLSDSGFYLCAWSPSDSPLHFGNGTRLTVT.

The sample holds a few counts of this clone. The chain uses TRBV27 and TRBJ1-5; no clear D. Germline CDR1 is MNHEY and CDR2 is SMNVEV (reference sequence). CDR3 length: 13 amino acids. Trimming removed 6 bases at V and 0 bases at J, with 6 bases between. This CDR3 is CASRGYSNQPQHF. DNA for the CDR3: TGTGCCAGCAGGGGCTATAGCAATCAGCCCCAGCATTTT.

The sample holds one count of this clone. V and J are TRBV15 and TRBJ1-1; possibly TRBD1 for D (6 bases). CDR3 size: 17 residues. Trimming took 3 bases from V and 0 from J, leaving 17 bases between them. Germline V lookup: CDR1 LNHNV, CDR2 YYDKDF (reference sequence). CDR3 in DNA: TGTGCCACCAGCAGGGCCGCTACCGGGACAATGAACACTGAAGCTTTCTTT. Encoded protein: CATSRAATGTMNTEAFF.

The chain recombines TRBV10-3 with TRBJ2-5; D might be TRBD1 (5 bases). The CDR3 is made up of 14 amino acids. V dropped 0 bases and J dropped 4 bases, with 9 bases sitting between them. Germline lookup yields CDR1 ENHRY and CDR2 SYGVKD. The CDR3 DNA is TGTGCCATCAGTGAGTCGTTAAGGGGAGAGACCCAGTACTTC. Translation gives CAISESLRGETQYF.

V gene TRBV29-1 combines with J gene TRBJ1-1; TRBD1 agrees at 7 bases. V shed 4 bases, J shed 0 bases, and the junction held 8 bases outside the gene matches. This CDR3 is 15 amino acids long. Germline CDR1 reads SQVTM; CDR2 reads ANQGSEA. The CDR3 nucleotides read TGCAGCGTTGTGCCCACAGGGGTTATGAACACTGAAGCTTTCTTT. Its protein product is CSVVPTGVMNTEAFF.

V gene TRBV5-8 combines with J gene TRBJ2-1, with 9 bases matching TRBD1. The CDR3 length is 13 residues. Per germline, CDR1 SGHTS and CDR2 YDEGEE. Trimming removed 3 bases from V and 7 bases from J; junction bases left unmatched: 2. CDR3 sequence: CASSSGQGNEQFF. Written as DNA, the CDR3 is TGTGCCAGCAGCTCGGGACAGGGTAATGAGCAGTTCTTC.

V and J are TRBV6-5 and TRBJ2-2; no definite D call. V gave up 11 bases and J gave up 1 base, with 14 bases separating them. Germline lookup yields CDR1 MNHEY and CDR2 SVGAGI. The CDR3 is 14 amino acids. CDR3 residues: CAAAATRNTGELFF. The CDR3 coding sequence is TGTGCCGCGGCCGCCACACGGAACACCGGGGAGCTGTTTTTT.

The rearrangement links TRBV4-3 to TRBJ2-7; D gene ambiguous. Trimming shortened V by 1 base and J by 2 bases, and 9 bases separated the two germline ends. The CDR3 is 14 amino acids. Germline V gene sequence: CDR1 LGHNA, CDR2 YSLEER. For the CDR3, the DNA is TGCGCCAGCAGCCAAGGGGCGACCGCCTACGAGCAGTACTTC. Protein product: CASSQGATAYEQYF.

The V and J genes are TRBV11-2 and TRBJ1-3; perhaps TRBD1 as D (5 bases). V was cut by 4 bases and J by 4 bases, with 23 bases left in between. The CDR3 totals 18 residues. The germline gives CDR1 SGHAT, CDR2 FQNNGV. In DNA form, the CDR3 reads TGTGCCAGCAGCTGGACGGGACTCCGGAATCCGGGGGGAAACACCATATATTTT. It yields the protein CASSWTGLRNPGGNTIYF.

The chain employs TRBV7-8 and TRBJ1-4; D not certain. With 1 base removed from V and 7 bases from J, the gap between germline ends came to 16 bases. CDR3 length: 16 residues. Looked up from germline, CDR1 is SGHVS and CDR2 is FQNEAQ. The CDR3: CASSLVAWQEVEKLFF. Here the CDR3 DNA reads TGTGCCAGCAGCTTAGTAGCGTGGCAGGAGGTTGAAAAACTGTTTTTT.

V gene TRBV29-1 combines with J gene TRBJ1-3; D not resolved. Germline CDR1 is SQVTM and CDR2 is ANQGSEA. CDR3 size: 15 residues. V was trimmed by 6 bases and J by 0 bases, leaving 15 bases between them. DNA of the CDR3: TGCAGCGTCGCCCTCCTTCCCAACTCTGGAAACACCATATATTTT. Its translation: CSVALLPNSGNTIYF.

J is TRBJ2-7 and V is TRBV7-9, with D tentatively TRBD1 (5 bases). CDR1 and CDR2 from the germline V gene are SEHNR and FQNEAQ (reference sequence). The CDR3 has 14 residues. V was clipped by 1 base and J by 3 bases, with 10 bases between them. The DNA for the CDR3 is TGTGCCAGCAGCTTAGTACAGGCTTTCTACGAGCAGTACTTC. Its protein product is CASSLVQAFYEQYF. Drawing the rest from reference TRBV7-9 and TRBJ2-7, the complete variable domain is DTGVSQNPRHKITKRGQNVTFRCDPISEHNRLYWYRQTLGQGPEFLTYFQNEAQLEKSRLLSDRFSAERPKGSFSTLEIQRTEQGDSAMYLCASSLVQAFYEQYFGPGTRLTVT.

This clone occurred once. The rearrangement joins TRBV5-6 to TRBJ2-7; 16 nucleotides agree with TRBD2. The V gene end was trimmed by 5 bases and the J gene end by 1 base; junction bases not matched to a gene: 6. The CDR3 length is 17 residues. Germline CDR1 reads SGHDT; CDR2 reads YYEEEE. The CDR3 DNA is TGTGCCAGCAGTTCAGGGACTAGCGGGAGGGGATCCTACGAGCAGTACTTC. It translates to CASSSGTSGRGSYEQYF.

CDR3 sequence reads: CSVGPVILVETQYF. The CDR3 DNA is TGCAGCGTAGGACCCGTTATCTTGGTTGAGACCCAGTACTTC. The chain is built from TRBV29-1 and TRBJ2-5; D gene unclear. Germline V gives CDR1 SQVTM, CDR2 ANQGSEA. V lost 6 bases and J 5 bases, leaving 19 bases between the germline ends. CDR3 size: 14 residues.

This chain joins TRBV5-8 and TRBJ2-2; 8 bases match TRBD1. V trimming: 6 bases; J trimming: 5 bases; junction bases outside the gene matches: 3. The CDR3 length is 13 residues. Germline CDR1 reads SGHTS; CDR2 reads YDEGEE. The DNA for the CDR3 is TGTGCCAGCAAAAGACAGGGGACCGGGGAGCTGTTTTTT. Translation: CASKRQGTGELFF.

The chain carries TRBV5-7 and TRBJ1-1, with a weak D call TRBD1 (5 bases). TRBV5-7 is reported as an ORF; its role is uncertain. CDR3 length: 15 amino acids. The V end was cut by 3 bases, the J end by 7 bases, with 19 bases between. The CDR3 spells CASSYPSARDGEAFF. CDR3 nucleotides: TGTGCCAGCAGCTACCCCTCAGCGCGGGACGGTGAAGCTTTCTTT.

This clone appeared once. The genes are TRBV9 and TRBJ1-2, with 10 positions matching TRBD1. V trimming: 3 bases; J trimming: 7 bases; junction bases outside the gene matches: 9. CDR3 length: 15 residues. CDR1 and CDR2 (germline): SGDLS, YYNGEE. CDR3 sequence reads: CASSDRDRGWGGYTF. CDR3 in DNA: TGTGCCAGCAGCGATCGGGACAGGGGATGGGGTGGCTACACCTTC.

The chain recombines TRBV13 with TRBJ2-7; D is possibly TRBD2 (6 bases). This CDR3 spans 17 amino acids. Germline assignment: CDR1 PRHDT and CDR2 FYEKMQ (reference sequence). Trimming pared 0 bases from V and 1 base from J, leaving 16 bases between. CDR3 bases: TGTGCCAGCAGCTTAGGTACCCCGGGAGCGCATTCCTACGAGCAGTACTTC. Its translation: CASSLGTPGAHSYEQYF.

A few counts support this clone. The J gene is TRBJ1-2, the V gene TRBV19; 7 nucleotides match TRBD1. This CDR3 is 13 amino acids long. V lost 5 bases, J lost 8 bases, and 8 bases stayed unmatched. Per the germline V gene, CDR1 is LNHDA and CDR2 is SQIVND (reference sequence). The CDR3 sequence: CASSRQGVQGYTF. Here the CDR3 DNA reads TGTGCCAGTAGTCGACAGGGCGTTCAGGGCTACACCTTC.